This TCR beta chain was captured by sequencing in a study of blood T cell repertoires in COVID-19. About the research overall: Sites in the United States, Italy and Spain provided acute and convalescent COVID-19 samples. PBMCs, B-cell-depleted T cells, or T cells were the source of the cDNA or gDNA that made up the material.

CDR3 length equals 14 residues. The germline CDR1 and CDR2 sequences are SGHTS and YDEGEE. With 4 bases clipped from V and 7 bases from J, the junction kept 8 bases outside the gene matches. All enrollees were roughly 18 to 89 years old and from 20 to 25 US areas. In this sample, this clone turned up a few times. In the study's own analysis: Amplification with reference gene primers provided the estimates of nucleated cell counts. The data were produced by immunoSEQ multiplex PCR, yet TCRdb's version contains in-frame clones alone and is incomplete. The V and J calls and the clone size are those of that table, but D and trimming were determined from the DNA. Found here are 150,000 to 200,000 clones, approximately 80% of them singletons; the top ten hold nearly 8%.

The clonotype comes from a woman aged 45-65 years who had recovered from COVID-19. The chain carries TRBV5-8 and TRBJ1-1, with TRBD1 matching 9 bases. The sequenced sample consisted of PBMCs or T cells enriched from blood (not recorded which). In DNA form, the CDR3 reads TGTGCCAGCAGCCTGGACAGGGGAGGCGTTGAAGCTTTCTTT. It translates to CASSLDRGGVEAFF.